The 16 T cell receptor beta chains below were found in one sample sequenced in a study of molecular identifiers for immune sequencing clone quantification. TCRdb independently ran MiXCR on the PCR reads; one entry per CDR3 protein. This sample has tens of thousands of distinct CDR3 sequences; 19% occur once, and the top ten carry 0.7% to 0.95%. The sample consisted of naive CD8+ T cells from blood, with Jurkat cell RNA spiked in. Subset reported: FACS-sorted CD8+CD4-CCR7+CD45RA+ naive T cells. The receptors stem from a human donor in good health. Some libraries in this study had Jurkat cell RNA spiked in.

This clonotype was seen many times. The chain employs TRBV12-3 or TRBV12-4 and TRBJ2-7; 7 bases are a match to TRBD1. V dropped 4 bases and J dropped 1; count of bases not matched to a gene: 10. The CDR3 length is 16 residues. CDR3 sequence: CASSSHPTGSSYEQYF. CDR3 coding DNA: TGTGCCAGCAGTTCTCACCCGACAGGGTCATCCTACGAGCAGTACTTC.

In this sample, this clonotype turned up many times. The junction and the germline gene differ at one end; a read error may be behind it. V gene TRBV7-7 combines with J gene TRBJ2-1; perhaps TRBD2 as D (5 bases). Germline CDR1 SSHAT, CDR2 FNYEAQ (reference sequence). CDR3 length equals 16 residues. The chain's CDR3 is CASSQAPGVPYNEQFF. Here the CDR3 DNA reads TGTGCTAGCAGCCAAGCACCCGGGGTTCCCTACAATGAGCAGTTCTTC.

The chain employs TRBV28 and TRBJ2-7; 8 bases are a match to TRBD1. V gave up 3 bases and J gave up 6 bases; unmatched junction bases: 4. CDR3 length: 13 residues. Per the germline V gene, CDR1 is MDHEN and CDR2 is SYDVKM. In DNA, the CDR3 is TGTGCCAGCAGTTTTCAGGGGGCGCGCGAGCAGTACTTC. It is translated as CASSFQGAREQYF. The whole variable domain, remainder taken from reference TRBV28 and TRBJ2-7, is DVKVTQSSRYLVKRTGEKVFLECVQDMDHENMFWYRQDPGLGLRLIYFSYDVKMKEKGDIPEGYSVSREKKERFSLILESASTNQTSMYLCASSFQGAREQYFGPGTRLTVT.

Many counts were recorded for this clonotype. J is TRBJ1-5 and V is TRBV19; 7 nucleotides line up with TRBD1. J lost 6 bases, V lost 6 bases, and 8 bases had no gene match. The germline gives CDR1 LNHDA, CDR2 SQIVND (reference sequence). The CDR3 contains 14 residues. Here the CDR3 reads CASRTGTVGQPQHF. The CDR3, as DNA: TGTGCCAGTAGAACCGGGACAGTCGGTCAGCCCCAGCATTTT.

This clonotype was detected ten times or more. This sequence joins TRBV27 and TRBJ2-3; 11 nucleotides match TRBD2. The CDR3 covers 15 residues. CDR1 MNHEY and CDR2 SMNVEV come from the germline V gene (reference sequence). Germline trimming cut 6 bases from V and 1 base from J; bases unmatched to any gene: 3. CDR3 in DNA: TGTGCCAGCAGCAAACTAGCGGGGGGCACAGATACGCAGTATTTT. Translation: CASSKLAGGTDTQYF.

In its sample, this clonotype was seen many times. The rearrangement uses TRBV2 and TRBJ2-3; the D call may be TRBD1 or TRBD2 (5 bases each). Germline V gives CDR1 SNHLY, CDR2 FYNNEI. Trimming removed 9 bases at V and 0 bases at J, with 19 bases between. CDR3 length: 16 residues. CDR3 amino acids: CASTPLGVTSTDTQYF. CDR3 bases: TGTGCCAGTACCCCCCTGGGGGTTACTAGCACAGATACGCAGTATTTT. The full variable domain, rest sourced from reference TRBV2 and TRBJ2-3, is EPEVTQTPSHQVTQMGQEVILRCVPISNHLYFYWYRQILGQKVEFLVSFYNNEISEKSEIFDDQFSVERPDGSNFTLKIRSTKLEDSAMYFCASTPLGVTSTDTQYFGPGTRLTVL.

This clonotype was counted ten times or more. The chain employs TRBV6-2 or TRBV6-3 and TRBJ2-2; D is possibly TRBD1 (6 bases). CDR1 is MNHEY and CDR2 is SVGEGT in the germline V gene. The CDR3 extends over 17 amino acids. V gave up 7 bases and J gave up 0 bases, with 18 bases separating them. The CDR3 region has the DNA TGTGCCAGCAACGACCTAAAACAGGGCCCGAACACCGGGGAGCTGTTTTTT. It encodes CASNDLKQGPNTGELFF.

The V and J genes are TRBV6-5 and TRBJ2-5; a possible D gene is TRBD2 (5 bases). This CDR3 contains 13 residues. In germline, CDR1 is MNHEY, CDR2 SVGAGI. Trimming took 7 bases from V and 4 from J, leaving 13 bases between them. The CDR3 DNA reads TGTGCCAGCACCGAACTGAGCGGAGAGACCCAGTACTTC. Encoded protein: CASTELSGETQYF.

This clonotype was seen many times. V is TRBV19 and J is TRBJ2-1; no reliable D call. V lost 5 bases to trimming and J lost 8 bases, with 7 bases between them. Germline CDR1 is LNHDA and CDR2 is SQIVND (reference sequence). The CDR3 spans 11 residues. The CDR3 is CASSLTDEQFF. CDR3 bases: TGTGCCAGTAGTTTAACCGATGAGCAGTTCTTC.

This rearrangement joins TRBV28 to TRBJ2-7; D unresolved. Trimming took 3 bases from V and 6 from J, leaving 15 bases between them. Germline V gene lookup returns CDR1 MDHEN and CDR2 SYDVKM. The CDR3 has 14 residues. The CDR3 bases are TGTGCCAGCAGTTTCGGTGCAGGCCATGTCGAGCAGTACTTC. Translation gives CASSFGAGHVEQYF.

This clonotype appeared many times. This CDR3 is CASSRDPSGDQETQYF. CDR3 DNA: TGCGCCAGCAGCCGAGATCCATCAGGGGACCAAGAGACCCAGTACTTC. The V call is TRBV4-1, the J call TRBJ2-5, with a weak D call TRBD1 (6 bases). The CDR3 sequence is 16 residues long. V gave up 4 bases and J gave up 0 bases, with 15 bases separating them. From germline, CDR1 is MGHRA and CDR2 YSYEKL.

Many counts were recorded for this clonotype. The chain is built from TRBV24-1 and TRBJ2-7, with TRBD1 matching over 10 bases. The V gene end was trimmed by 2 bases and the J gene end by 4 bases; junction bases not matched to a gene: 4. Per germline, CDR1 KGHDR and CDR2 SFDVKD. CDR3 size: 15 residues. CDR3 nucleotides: TGTGCCACCAGTGATTCGCGGACAGGGGGGTACGAGCAGTACTTC. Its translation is CATSDSRTGGYEQYF.

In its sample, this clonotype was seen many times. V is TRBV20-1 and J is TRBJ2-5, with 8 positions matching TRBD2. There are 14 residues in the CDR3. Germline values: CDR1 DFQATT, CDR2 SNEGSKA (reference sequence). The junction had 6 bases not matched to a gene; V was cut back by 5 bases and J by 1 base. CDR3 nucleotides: TGCAGTGCTCAGAGCGGGAGTGGCCAAGAGACCCAGTACTTC. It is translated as CSAQSGSGQETQYF.

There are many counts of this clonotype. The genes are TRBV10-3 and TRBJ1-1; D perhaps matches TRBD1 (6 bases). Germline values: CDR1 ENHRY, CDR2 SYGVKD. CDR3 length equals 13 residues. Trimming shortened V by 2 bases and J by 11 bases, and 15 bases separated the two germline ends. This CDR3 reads CAISEQQTGRAFF. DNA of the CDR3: TGTGCCATCAGTGAGCAACAAACAGGGAGGGCTTTCTTT.

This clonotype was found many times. In nucleotides, the CDR3 is TGCGCCAGCAGCCAAGTCTTGACCGGACTAGCGGGGGTTAAGAACACCGGGGAGCTGTTTTTT. Translating gives CASSQVLTGLAGVKNTGELFF. The V and J genes are TRBV4-3 and TRBJ2-2; 13 positions agree with TRBD2. V lost 1 base, J lost 1 base, and 12 bases stayed unmatched. The CDR3 has 21 amino acids. Germline CDR1 and CDR2: LGHNA and YSLEER.

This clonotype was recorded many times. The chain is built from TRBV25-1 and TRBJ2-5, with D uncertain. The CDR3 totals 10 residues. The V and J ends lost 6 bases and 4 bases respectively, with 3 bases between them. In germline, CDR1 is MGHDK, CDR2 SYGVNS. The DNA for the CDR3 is TGTGCCAGCAGCGGAGAGACCCAGTACTTC. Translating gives CASSGETQYF.